The 29 T cell receptor beta chains below all came from one sample that was sequenced in a study of identical twins. TCRdb redid the calling of the 5' RACE reads with MiXCR, one entry per CDR3 protein. The data show roughly 690,000 distinct CDR3 sequences, around 6% seen once. Sequencing was carried out using naive T cells sorted from blood. These receptor sequences come from a man between 18 and 29 years old in good health.

In its sample, this clonotype was seen a few times. This chain uses TRBV9 with TRBJ2-2; the D is unclear. With 0 bases removed from V and 4 bases from J, the gap between germline ends came to 13 bases. CDR1 is SGDLS, CDR2 YYNGEE, per germline. The CDR3 spans 16 residues. As DNA, the CDR3 is TGTGCCAGCAGCGTAGCTACAGAATACGGCACCGGGGAGCTGTTTTTT. This gives the protein CASSVATEYGTGELFF.

V and J are TRBV18 and TRBJ2-3; no reliable D call. Deletions cut 5 bases from V and 4 bases from J, with 10 bases between. Germline lookup yields CDR1 KGHSH and CDR2 LQKENI. The CDR3 has 13 residues. CDR3 amino acids: CASSELGPDTQYF. The CDR3 DNA reads as TGTGCCAGCTCAGAGTTAGGGCCAGATACGCAGTATTTT.

Many counts were recorded for this clonotype. The chain joins TRBV29-1 to TRBJ2-1; a weak D match, TRBD1 (5 bases). The CDR3 consists of 14 residues. V shed 1 base and J shed 8 bases, with 15 bases lying between them. Germline values: CDR1 SQVTM, CDR2 ANQGSEA. The DNA of the CDR3 is TGCAGCGTTGAAGGGGTCGAGACAGCCGATGAGCAGTTCTTC. Protein product: CSVEGVETADEQFF.

This clonotype was seen repeatedly, ten times or more. The chain uses TRBV6-1 and TRBJ2-2; no reliable D call. V lost 6 bases, J lost 0 bases, and 11 bases lay in between. Germline CDR1 reads MNHNS; CDR2 reads SASEGT. The CDR3 spans 15 residues. CDR3 protein: CASSLRRANTGELFF. DNA of the CDR3: TGTGCCAGCAGCCTCCGACGCGCGAACACCGGGGAGCTGTTTTTT.

This clonotype was seen a handful of times. The genes are TRBV5-1 and TRBJ1-1, with TRBD1 matching over 9 bases. The CDR3 spans 16 residues. With V trimmed by 0 bases and J by 1 base, 4 bases remained unmatched. The germline gives CDR1 SGHRS, CDR2 YFSETQ. This CDR3 is CASSLGQGVGNTEAFF. DNA of the CDR3: TGCGCCAGCAGCTTGGGACAGGGGGTCGGGAACACTGAAGCTTTCTTT.

V and J are TRBV20-1 and TRBJ2-7, with D perhaps assigned TRBD1 or TRBD2 (6 bases each). V dropped 3 bases and J dropped 3 bases, with 15 bases sitting between them. Per germline, CDR1 DFQATT and CDR2 SNEGSKA (reference sequence). There are 14 residues in the CDR3. CDR3 coding DNA: TGCAGTGCTAGTTTCGGGGGCTGGAACTACGAGCAGTACTTC. Amino acid sequence: CSASFGGWNYEQYF.

This clonotype was observed many times. The chain employs TRBV5-1 and TRBJ2-1; 8 nucleotides align to TRBD2. V shed 8 bases and J 1 base; nucleotides not matched to a gene: 2. CDR3 size: 13 residues. The germline CDR1 and CDR2 sequences are SGHRS and YFSETQ. The CDR3: CASSGMSYNEQFF. The CDR3 DNA follows: TGCGCCAGTAGCGGGATGTCCTACAATGAGCAGTTCTTC.

The sample holds a few counts of this clonotype. V usage is TRBV5-5 and J usage is TRBJ2-7; D is ambiguous. CDR1 SGHKS and CDR2 YYEKEE come from the germline V gene (reference sequence). The CDR3 is 11 amino acids. V was cut by 6 bases and J by 3 bases, with 7 bases left in between. The CDR3 region has the DNA TGTGCCAGCAATCTCGTCTACGAGCAGTACTTC. It yields the protein CASNLVYEQYF.

At least ten counts were recorded for this clonotype. This rearrangement joins TRBV9 to TRBJ2-1, with 7 bases matching TRBD1. V lost 0 bases and J lost 8; bases outside the gene matches: 11. Germline V CDR1 and CDR2: SGDLS, YYNGEE. CDR3 length: 16 amino acids. This CDR3 is CASSVEGAAIIDEQFF. CDR3 nucleotides: TGTGCCAGCAGCGTAGAGGGGGCCGCGATTATCGATGAGCAGTTCTTC. Full variable domain (missing parts from reference TRBV9 and TRBJ2-1): DSGVTQTPKHLITATGQRVTLRCSPRSGDLSVYWYQQSLDQGLQFLIQYYNGEERAKGNILERFSAQQFPDLHSELNLSSLELGDSALYFCASSVEGAAIIDEQFFGPGTRLTVL.

This clonotype was detected many times. The J gene is TRBJ2-3, the V gene TRBV3-1; D gene uncertain. Trimming took off 1 base at V and 5 bases at J, with 16 bases between the two ends. The V gene's germline CDR1 is LGHDT and CDR2 YNNKEL (reference sequence). The CDR3 has 16 amino acids. CDR3 amino acids: CASSQGPWGRVDTQYF. CDR3 nucleotides: TGTGCCAGCAGCCAAGGCCCCTGGGGTCGGGTAGATACGCAGTATTTT.

This chain connects TRBV12-3 or TRBV12-4 to TRBJ2-7, with D perhaps TRBD2 (6 bases). This CDR3 is 14 amino acids long. Trimming removed 1 base from V and 2 bases from J, with 9 bases in between. The CDR3 nucleotides read TGTGCCAGCAGTTTAGGCGGGGACCCCTACGAGCAGTACGTC. Amino acid sequence: CASSLGGDPYEQYV.

This clonotype appeared many times. The J gene is TRBJ1-1, the V gene TRBV11-2, with D perhaps matching TRBD1 (6 bases). V lost 5 bases to trimming and J lost 10 bases, with 11 bases between them. CDR1 SGHAT and CDR2 FQNNGV come from the germline V gene. This CDR3 has 11 amino acids. CDR3 coding DNA: TGTGCCAGCAGCCGAGGGGGGGGAGCTTTCTTT. This translates into CASSRGGGAFF.

The chain couples TRBV7-2 to TRBJ1-5; a weak D match, TRBD1 (5 bases). CDR1 is SGHTA and CDR2 is FQGNSA in the germline V gene. The CDR3 has 15 residues. V was shortened by 5 bases and J by 2 bases, with 13 bases between the two germline ends. The CDR3: CASSRIRDGNQPQHF. The CDR3 DNA follows: TGTGCCAGCAGCCGAATCCGGGACGGCAATCAGCCCCAGCATTTT.

This clonotype was found many times. The CDR3 sequence: CASSLVRTSGYSYNEQFF. The CDR3 DNA reads TGCGCCAGCAGCTTGGTTCGGACTAGCGGTTACTCCTACAATGAGCAGTTCTTC. The J gene is TRBJ2-1, the V gene TRBV5-1; 10 bases line up with TRBD2. This CDR3 is 18 amino acids long. Germline-derived CDR1 and CDR2 are SGHRS and YFSETQ. After removal of 0 bases from V and 0 bases from J, the junction contained 6 bases not matched to a gene. Full variable domain (remainder filled in from reference TRBV5-1 and TRBJ2-1): KAGVTQTPRYLIKTRGQQVTLSCSPISGHRSVSWYQQTPGQGLQFLFEYFSETQRNKGNFPGRFSGRQFSNSRSEMNVSTLELGDSALYLCASSLVRTSGYSYNEQFFGPGTRLTVL.

This clonotype has a count of ten or more. This chain connects TRBV7-9 to TRBJ2-4; D is unclear. The germline V gene encodes CDR1 SEHNR and CDR2 FQNEAQ (reference sequence). V gave up 8 bases and J gave up 6 bases, with 11 bases separating them. CDR3 length: 12 amino acids. CDR3 loop: CASEASVNIQYF. As DNA, the CDR3 is TGTGCCAGCGAGGCTAGTGTAAACATTCAGTACTTC.

The chain employs TRBV6-1 and TRBJ2-7; TRBD2 matches 9 bases. This CDR3 region has 14 residues. CDR1 is MNHNS, CDR2 SASEGT, per germline. The V gene end was trimmed by 10 bases and the J gene end by 3 bases; junction bases not matched to a gene: 10. This CDR3 is CATHPAGGFYEQYF. CDR3 nucleotides: TGTGCCACACACCCGGCGGGAGGGTTCTACGAGCAGTACTTC.

The chain couples TRBV10-3 to TRBJ1-5; 8 positions agree with TRBD1. Trimming removed 3 bases from V and 5 bases from J; junction bases left unmatched: 9. The CDR3 has 16 residues. From germline, CDR1 is ENHRY and CDR2 SYGVKD. This CDR3 reads CAISDSAGTGYQPQHF. DNA of the CDR3: TGTGCCATCAGTGATTCCGCCGGGACAGGATATCAGCCCCAGCATTTT.

This clonotype was recorded many times. V gene TRBV29-1 combines with J gene TRBJ2-5, with unresolved D. Per germline, CDR1 SQVTM and CDR2 ANQGSEA. This CDR3 has 12 residues. V was pared by 3 bases and J by 2 bases, with 7 bases between. CDR3 region: CSVDPRQETQYF. DNA for the CDR3: TGCAGCGTTGATCCCAGACAAGAGACCCAGTACTTC. Variable domain in full (rest from reference TRBV29-1 and TRBJ2-5): SAVISQKPSRDICQRGTSLTIQCQVDSQVTMMFWYRQQPGQSLTLIATANQGSEATYESGFVIDKFPISRPNLTFSTLTVSNMSPEDSSIYLCSVDPRQETQYFGPGTRLLVL.

This clonotype showed up many times. The V call is TRBV7-8, the J call TRBJ2-2; D is uncertain. Germline loops: CDR1 SGHVS, CDR2 FQNEAQ. CDR3 length: 15 amino acids. V lost 7 bases to trimming and J lost 2 bases, with 14 bases between them. CDR3 sequence: CASTQGELNTGELFF. CDR3 nucleotides: TGTGCCAGCACCCAAGGAGAGCTCAACACCGGGGAGCTGTTTTTT.

In this sample, this clonotype turned up a few times. The CDR3 coding sequence is TGTGCCAGCAGTCCGCGAACCCCCGGAGGCTACACCTTC. It codes for CASSPRTPGGYTF. J is TRBJ1-2 and V is TRBV27; no clear D. V shed 5 bases and J shed 8 bases, with 15 bases lying between them. The CDR3 runs to 13 residues. Germline V gene data show CDR1 as MNHEY and CDR2 as SMNVEV (reference sequence).

This chain uses TRBV18 with TRBJ2-1; D call uncertain. CDR3 length: 12 amino acids. CDR1 KGHSH and CDR2 LQKENI come from the germline V gene. V was clipped by 4 bases and J by 9 bases, with 10 bases between them. The CDR3 loop is CASSLASAEQFF. In DNA form, the CDR3 reads TGTGCCAGCTCACTTGCTTCCGCTGAGCAGTTCTTC. Full variable domain (missing parts from reference TRBV18 and TRBJ2-1): NAGVMQNPRHLVRRRGQEARLRCSPMKGHSHVYWYRQLPEEGLKFMVYLQKENIIDESGMPKERFSAEFPKEGPSILRIQQVVRGDSAAYFCASSLASAEQFFGPGTRLTVL.

This clonotype occurred a few times. J is TRBJ2-7 and V is TRBV5-1; 9 positions match TRBD2. V trimming: 3 bases; J trimming: 7 bases; junction bases outside the gene matches: 11. CDR1 SGHRS and CDR2 YFSETQ come from the germline V gene. The CDR3 spans 15 residues. CDR3 nucleotide sequence: TGCGCCAGCAGCTCTGGGACTAGCCAATCCCGGGAGCAGTACTTC. Translating gives CASSSGTSQSREQYF.

This clonotype has a handful of counts. The CDR3 spells CASRGDEYYGYTF. The CDR3 DNA reads TGTGCCAGCAGGGGGGACGAGTACTATGGCTACACCTTC. V usage is TRBV6-1 and J usage is TRBJ1-2, with D maybe TRBD1 (5 bases). Trimming took off 6 bases at V and 3 bases at J, with 11 bases between the two ends. From germline, CDR1 is MNHNS and CDR2 SASEGT. The CDR3 extends over 13 amino acids.

The table lists this clonotype with many counts. This rearrangement joins TRBV7-6 to TRBJ2-3, with D possibly being TRBD1 (5 bases). CDR1 is SGHVS and CDR2 is FNYEAQ in the germline V gene. The CDR3 is 13 amino acids. V lost 0 bases to trimming and J lost 6 bases, with 7 bases between them. CDR3 nucleotide sequence: TGTGCCAGCAGCTTAGCCTACAGGGATACGCAGTATTTT. It translates to CASSLAYRDTQYF.

The rearrangement uses TRBV7-2 and TRBJ1-1, with a weak D call TRBD1 (6 bases). V gave up 5 bases and J gave up 0 bases, with 19 bases separating them. CDR3 length equals 17 residues. Germline V gene data show CDR1 as SGHTA and CDR2 as FQGNSA. The CDR3 DNA reads TGTGCCAGCAGCCCAACCGGGACAACCAACATGAACACTGAAGCTTTCTTT. It codes for CASSPTGTTNMNTEAFF.

This clonotype was seen ten or more times. Here the CDR3 DNA reads TGCAGCGCCGTTGGGGCCGTAGCGGGAGAGTCCTACAATGAGCAGTTCTTC. Encoded protein: CSAVGAVAGESYNEQFF. The chain employs TRBV29-1 and TRBJ2-1; TRBD2 matches 9 bases. The CDR3 length is 17 residues. Germline V gives CDR1 SQVTM, CDR2 ANQGSEA. The V and J ends lost 7 bases and 1 base, in that order; junction bases with no gene match: 14.

In its sample, this clonotype was seen many times. V is TRBV10-3 and J is TRBJ2-2; 8 bases match TRBD1. V gave up 2 bases and J gave up 2 bases; unmatched junction bases: 13. Germline V gives CDR1 ENHRY, CDR2 SYGVKD. This CDR3 contains 19 residues. The CDR3 sequence is CAISEGTGQIIRNTGELFF. CDR3 DNA: TGTGCCATCAGTGAGGGGACAGGACAGATCATCCGAAACACCGGGGAGCTGTTTTTT.

This clonotype was recorded at least ten times. The V call is TRBV25-1, the J call TRBJ1-2, with D unclear. Trimming took 3 bases from V and 4 from J, leaving 15 bases between them. The V gene's germline CDR1 is MGHDK and CDR2 SYGVNS. There are 15 residues in the CDR3. The CDR3 sequence: CASSELGSEGYGYTF. CDR3 DNA: TGTGCCAGCAGTGAGTTGGGGTCGGAGGGCTATGGCTACACCTTC.

This clonotype was counted ten times or more. The chain uses TRBV20-1 and TRBJ2-1; 10 bases agree with TRBD2. With V trimmed by 4 bases and J by 7 bases, 7 bases remained unmatched. CDR3 length equals 14 residues. Germline V gene lookup returns CDR1 DFQATT and CDR2 SNEGSKA (reference sequence). The CDR3 sequence: CSAKAGGPGNEQFF. In DNA form, the CDR3 reads TGCAGTGCTAAAGCGGGAGGGCCTGGTAATGAGCAGTTCTTC.